A selection of T cell receptor beta chains follows, all from one sample in a study of preoperative IRX-2 immunotherapy in early breast cancer. Sequencing was performed with immunoSEQ multiplex PCR; in TCRdb, only in-frame clones are kept and a portion is missing. The table records about 42,000 clones, 70% to 85% of them present only once. The sample consisted of tumor tissue, taken after IRX-2 immunotherapy. Every receptor here comes from a human donor with breast cancer. The CDR3 runs from the conserved cysteine through the conserved F or W. A D gene is named only where the DNA matches it firmly. A clone size is listed for some rows: how often the clone was seen (once, few, many), or a class if it is expanded.

TRBV6-7,TRBJ1-2,-,-,CASSFRGDDYTF,TGTGCCAGCAGTTTCCGGGGGGACGACTACACCTTC
TRBV11-3,TRBJ1-5,few,-,CASTQTPGTGQPQHF,TGTGCCAGCACTCAGACCCCCGGGACGGGTCAGCCCCAGCATTTT
TRBV7-7,TRBJ1-2,-,-,CASSSVSTANYGYTF,TGTGCCAGCAGCTCAGTTTCGACAGCTAACTATGGCTACACCTTC
TRBV18,TRBJ1-4,once,TRBD1,CASETGGGEKLFF,TGTGCCAGCGAAACAGGGGGCGGAGAAAAACTGTTTTTT
TRBV7-1,TRBJ2-1,-,-,CASSSGPVGYNEQFF,TGTGCCAGCAGCTCAGGCCCAGTTGGCTACAATGAGCAGTTCTTC
TRBV7-7,TRBJ1-2,-,TRBD1,CASSLLGQGLGYTF,TGTGCCAGCAGCTTACTTGGACAGGGACTTGGCTACACCTTC
TRBV5-1,TRBJ2-7,-,TRBD2,CASGVLAGLQYEQYF,TGCGCCAGCGGGGTACTAGCGGGCCTCCAATACGAGCAGTACTTC
TRBV30,TRBJ1-4,-,-,CAWNDGQPNEKLFF,TGTGCCTGGAATGACGGACAGCCTAATGAAAAACTGTTTTTT
TRBV28,TRBJ2-7,-,TRBD2,CASSLSGNPPLEQYF,TGTGCCAGCAGCTTAAGCGGGAACCCGCCACTCGAGCAGTACTTC
TRBV4-1,TRBJ1-2,-,TRBD1,CASSQAGQGANYGYTF,TGCGCCAGCAGCCAAGCGGGACAGGGAGCTAACTATGGCTACACCTTC
TRBV11-3,TRBJ2-7,-,TRBD1,CASSLRDRGVPYEQYF,TGTGCCAGCAGCTTGAGGGACAGGGGGGTCCCCTACGAGCAGTACTTC
TRBV2,TRBJ1-4,-,TRBD1,CASSSTGINGEKLFF,TGTGCCAGCAGCTCGACAGGGATCAACGGTGAAAAACTGTTTTTT
TRBV30,TRBJ1-3,-,-,CASDMDGNTIYF,TGTGCCTCGGATATGGATGGAAACACCATATATTTT
TRBV28,TRBJ1-2,-,-,CASTHRGKGPYGYTF,TGTGCCAGCACCCATCGGGGGAAGGGCCCTTATGGCTACACCTTC
TRBV5-1,TRBJ2-3,-,-,CASSLVRGSTDTQYF,TGCGCCAGCAGCTTGGTTCGGGGTAGCACAGATACGCAGTATTTT
TRBV6-8,TRBJ1-6,few,-,CASSGGESPLHF,TGTGCCAGCAGCGGAGGGGAATCACCCCTCCACTTT
TRBV6-8,TRBJ1-4,-,TRBD1,CASSLRTGASTNEKLFF,TGTGCCAGCTCTCTAAGGACAGGGGCTTCAACTAATGAAAAACTGTTTTTT
TRBV11-3,TRBJ1-5,few,-,CASSTGPGNQPQHF,TGTGCCAGCAGCACAGGCCCCGGCAATCAGCCCCAGCATTTT
TRBV6-8,TRBJ2-7,-,TRBD1,CASSKRTGMSAGEQYF,TGTGCCAGCAGTAAGAGGACAGGGATGTCCGCGGGCGAGCAGTACTTC
TRBV5-1,TRBJ2-1,-,TRBD2,CASSGGLAGVGYNEQFF,TGCGCCAGCAGCGGGGGACTAGCGGGAGTTGGGTACAATGAGCAGTTCTTC
TRBV19,TRBJ2-5,-,-,CASSRDGQETQYF,TGTGCCAGTAGTCGGGACGGCCAAGAGACCCAGTACTTC
TRBV29-1,TRBJ2-3,-,-,CSARLVTSTDTQYF,TGCAGCGCTAGACTAGTTACTAGCACAGATACGCAGTATTTT
TRBV6-8,TRBJ2-1,-,-,CASSYSTLGTLGHEQFF,TGTGCCAGCAGTTACTCGACACTAGGGACCTTAGGGCATGAGCAGTTCTTC
TRBV19,TRBJ2-3,-,TRBD2,CASSPTSYTGGTQYF,TGTGCCAGTAGCCCCACATCATATACGGGGGGTACGCAGTATTTT
TRBV6-8,TRBJ2-1,-,-,CASSYLRGYNEQFF,TGTGCCAGCAGTTACTTACGGGGATACAATGAGCAGTTCTTC
TRBV5-1,TRBJ2-1,-,TRBD2,CASSLSLAGGNEQFF,TGCGCCAGCAGCTTGTCACTAGCGGGGGGAAATGAGCAGTTCTTC
TRBV1,TRBJ1-1,-,-,CASSQEPNTEAFF,TGCGCCAGCAGCCAAGAACCGAACACTGAAGCTTTCTTT
TRBV6-8,TRBJ1-1,few,-,CASRESYRLNTEAFF,TGTGCCAGCAGAGAATCCTATCGATTGAACACTGAAGCTTTCTTT
TRBV30,TRBJ1-3,-,-,CAWSRPTGNSGNTIYF,TGTGCCTGGAGTCGACCAACAGGGAACTCTGGAAACACCATATATTTT
TRBV6-8,TRBJ2-3,-,TRBD2,CASSSGTKSTDTQYF,TGTGCCAGCAGCAGTGGGACTAAATCGACAGATACGCAGTATTTT
TRBV19,TRBJ2-7,-,-,CASSIVGTYEQYF,TGTGCCAGTAGTATAGTCGGGACCTACGAGCAGTACTTC
TRBV4-1,TRBJ1-5,-,TRBD1,CASSSGQSFGQPQHF,TGCGCCAGCAGCTCGGGACAGTCGTTCGGGCAGCCCCAGCATTTT
TRBV28,TRBJ2-7,-,-,CASSRQHSYEQYF,TGTGCCAGCAGTCGACAGCATAGCTACGAGCAGTACTTC
TRBV6-8,TRBJ1-3,once,-,CASSYSRDSAAGYF,TGTGCCAGCAGTTACTCGAGGGACTCGGCAGCGGGATATTTT
TRBV7-1,TRBJ2-5,-,-,CASSLTLFGETQYF,TGTGCCAGCAGCTTGACCCTATTCGGGGAGACCCAGTACTTC
TRBV11-3,TRBJ2-5,-,TRBD1,CASSLQGAGETQYF,TGTGCCAGCAGCCTACAGGGGGCAGGGGAGACCCAGTACTTC
TRBV7-6,TRBJ1-2,-,-,CASSLGQTGLSYTF,TGTGCCAGCAGCCTTGGTCAGACAGGTCTGAGCTACACCTTC
TRBV5-1,TRBJ2-7,once,TRBD2,CASTLEGLIAGFYEQYF,TGCGCCAGCACCCTTGAGGGATTGATAGCGGGGTTCTACGAGCAGTACTTC
TRBV29-1,TRBJ1-2,-,-,CSVHKGGTPRGYTF,TGCAGCGTACACAAGGGGGGGACCCCTCGGGGCTACACCTTC
TRBV6-4,TRBJ2-3,-,-,CASSELDQYTQYF,TGTGCCAGCAGTGAATTGGACCAATATACGCAGTATTTT
TRBV29-1,TRBJ1-3,-,TRBD1,CSVVSGGIGNTIYF,TGCAGCGTTGTCTCAGGGGGCATCGGAAACACCATATATTTT
TRBV28,TRBJ1-4,-,-,CASSGGATNEKLFF,TGTGCCAGCAGCGGCGGGGCAACTAATGAAAAACTGTTTTTT
TRBV5-1,TRBJ1-4,-,-,CASSNGGQGVEKLFF,TGCGCCAGCAGCAATGGTGGGCAGGGAGTCGAAAAACTGTTTTTT
TRBV6-8,TRBJ1-3,-,-,CAIRQSSGNTIYF,TGTGCCATCCGCCAGAGCTCTGGAAACACCATATATTTT
TRBV6-8,TRBJ1-2,-,TRBD1,CASIAWTGGEIGGYTF,TGTGCCAGCATTGCCTGGACAGGGGGCGAAATTGGCGGCTACACCTTC
TRBV18,TRBJ1-1,-,-,CASSPSVNTEAFF,TGTGCCAGCTCACCCTCAGTGAACACTGAAGCTTTCTTT
TRBV28,TRBJ2-7,-,TRBD1,CASWDRFYEQYF,TGTGCCAGCTGGGACAGATTCTACGAGCAGTACTTC
TRBV11-3,TRBJ2-1,-,-,CASSSRSGGFYNEQFF,TGTGCCAGCAGCTCCCGGTCGGGGGGCTTCTACAATGAGCAGTTCTTC
TRBV19,TRBJ2-1,few,-,CASSAGGGSYNEQFF,TGTGCCAGTTCCGCGGGCGGAGGCTCCTACAATGAGCAGTTCTTC
TRBV10-3,TRBJ1-1,few,-,CAISESQGGTEAFF,TGTGCCATCAGTGAGTCACAGGGTGGGACTGAAGCTTTCTTT
TRBV6-8,TRBJ1-2,-,TRBD1,CASRQGARGYTF,TGTGCCAGCAGGCAGGGGGCGCGAGGCTACACCTTC